This TCR beta chain was profiled in a study of blood T cell repertoires in COVID-19 (dated by TCRdb to about 2020). Regarding the study in general: Samples from collaborators originated in the United States, Italy and Spain and spanned both the acute and convalescent phases of COVID-19. The dataset comprised deeply sampled blood TCRbeta repertoires from subjects exposed to, actively infected with, or recovered from COVID-19. Where HLA class I and class II types were available, the types were taken from metadata supplied by the sample provider, not from assay-based typing. A de-identified subject ID, COVID-19 status, age in years and sex were almost always included in the sample metadata. The prospective study material was composed of cDNA or gDNA derived from T cells, B-cell-depleted T cells, or PBMCs. The repertoires were made available in a free public database intended to serve as a resource for research on the immune response to SARS-CoV-2. The samples were drawn from two sources: the first 160 participants of the ongoing ImmuneRACE study, and over 1,000 subjects contributed by 6 global collaborators.

The paper as a whole reports these results and caveats: The amount of clinical and demographic metadata varied by source and participant and was provided uncurated.

Notes on this clone: No antigen is known for it. No qualities accompany the bases; no much larger clone lies one base away.

The collaborating institutions used their own protocols to collect whole blood in K2EDTA tubes. Collaborator samples were shipped for TCRbeta analysis as frozen whole blood, isolated PBMCs, or DNA extracted from either sample type. TCRbeta CDR3 regions were amplified from genomic DNA by means of the immunoSEQ Assay, a bias-controlled multiplex PCR. From the authors' description of their analysis: Nucleated cell counts per sample were estimated from amplification of reference gene primers within the assay. To quantify the absolute abundance of each unique TCRbeta CDR3 rearrangement, sequence reads were collapsed and filtered. Productive Simpson clonality was computed per sample as the square root of Simpson's diversity index over productive rearrangements. TCRdb stores this immuneACCESS table with in-frame sequences only. Part of the clones is absent; in the studies checked, under half of the shortfall reflects unresolved V genes, and no reason is known for the rest. V and J calls plus clone size are reproduced from that table; the DNA served to infer D and trimming. The sample data list tens of thousands of clones, and more than 75% of these were observed just once. Around 10% of the sample is held by the ten biggest clonotypes.

Sequences LGHDT (CDR1) and YNNKEL (CDR2) are obtained from the germline V gene (reference sequence). The CDR3, from cysteine to phenylalanine, totals 14 residues. The kept DNA is CDR3 alone, 42 bases in frame from the first base. The junction shows trimming of 3 bases on V and 1 base on J, plus 9 bases between the germline ends. The chain was built from TRBV3-1 (or the pseudogene TRBV3-2) and TRBJ1-2, with TRBD1 perhaps the D gene, on 5 matching bases. The clonotype comes from a man aged 80 or over with active COVID-19. Sequenced sample: peripheral blood. The sequence in DNA is TGTGCCAGCAGCCATCAAGGGGTTAACTATGGCTACACCTTC. This codes for CASSHQGVNYGYTF.